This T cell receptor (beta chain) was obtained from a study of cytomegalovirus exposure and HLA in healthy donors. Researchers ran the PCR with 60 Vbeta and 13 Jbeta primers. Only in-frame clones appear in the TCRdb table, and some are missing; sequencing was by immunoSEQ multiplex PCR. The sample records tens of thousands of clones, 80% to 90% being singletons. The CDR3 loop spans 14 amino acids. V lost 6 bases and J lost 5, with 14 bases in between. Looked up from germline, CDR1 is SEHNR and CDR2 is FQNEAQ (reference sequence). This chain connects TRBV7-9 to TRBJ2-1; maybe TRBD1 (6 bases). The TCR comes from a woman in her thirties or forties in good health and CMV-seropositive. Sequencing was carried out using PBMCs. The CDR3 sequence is CASRGLGQNNEQFF. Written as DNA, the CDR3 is TGTGCCAGCAGGGGTCTTGGACAGAACAATGAGCAGTTCTTC.